Presented here are 23 T cell receptor beta chains from one specimen sequenced in a study of blood T cell repertoires in COVID-19. Repertoires were generated with immunoSEQ multiplex PCR, while TCRdb's copy carries only in-frame clones and drops some. The table includes approximately 190,000 clones, roughly 80% detected once. Sequencing used peripheral blood. The receptor source for this set is a man in his 60s with acute or convalescent COVID-19.

The chain recombines TRBV7-2 with TRBJ1-1; D call uncertain. This CDR3 has 13 amino acids. Per the germline V gene, CDR1 is SGHTA and CDR2 is FQGNSA. V gave up 1 base and J gave up 8 bases, with 11 bases separating them. The DNA of the CDR3 is TGTGCCAGCAGCTTAGGAATTTTCGAGGAAGCTTTCTTT. Translated, it gives CASSLGIFEEAFF.

The chain has TRBV4-2 and TRBJ2-5; weak D call: TRBD1 (6 bases). The CDR3 has 14 residues. Per germline, CDR1 LGHNA and CDR2 YNFKEQ. The V and J ends lost 3 bases and 3 bases respectively, with 11 bases between them. The CDR3 sequence is CASSQPRQEETQYF. CDR3 in DNA: TGTGCCAGCAGCCAGCCCCGACAGGAAGAGACCCAGTACTTC.

This chain links TRBV4-1 with TRBJ1-4; D remains unclear. This CDR3 spans 15 amino acids. Trimming left V 0 bases short and J 3 bases short, with 8 bases between. CDR1 MGHRA and CDR2 YSYEKL come from the germline V gene. CDR3 DNA sequence: TGCGCCAGCAGCCAAGAGCGGGGAGCTAATGAAAAACTGTTTTTT. Residues: CASSQERGANEKLFF.

This clone was counted once. The V gene is TRBV19, the J gene TRBJ2-1, with a weak D call TRBD2 (6 bases). Germline lookup yields CDR1 LNHDA and CDR2 SQIVND (reference sequence). V was clipped by 6 bases and J by 4 bases, with 13 bases between them. This CDR3 comprises 14 residues. The CDR3 DNA reads TGTGCCAGTAGCTGGGACTCCATTTACAATGAGCAGTTCTTC. Translating gives CASSWDSIYNEQFF.

CDR3 residues: CASSLKGQGSYNSPLHF. The CDR3 DNA sequence: TGTGCCAGCAGCCTCAAGGGACAGGGCTCCTATAATTCACCCCTCCACTTT. The chain is built from TRBV21-1 and TRBJ1-6; the table's D call TRBD1 went unverified against the DNA. TRBV21-1 is marked as a pseudogene. This CDR3 contains 17 residues.

This chain links TRBV7-8 with TRBJ2-7; 9 positions agree with TRBD1. The CDR3 covers 13 residues. Trimming cost V 5 bases and J 7 bases; bases outside gene matches: 6. In germline, CDR1 is SGHVS, CDR2 FQNEAQ. The CDR3: CASSLDRGGEQYF. As DNA, the CDR3 is TGTGCCAGCAGCCTGGACAGGGGAGGAGAGCAGTACTTC.

The CDR3 loop is CASSIPRGNGYTF. DNA for the CDR3: TGTGCCAGTAGTATCCCGCGGGGAAATGGCTACACCTTC. This chain joins TRBV19 and TRBJ1-2; D uncertain. Trimming left V 3 bases short and J 6 bases short, with 11 bases between. Germline lookup yields CDR1 LNHDA and CDR2 SQIVND (reference sequence). CDR3 length: 13 amino acids.

This chain links TRBV9 with TRBJ2-5; TRBD2 matches at 7 bases. Per the germline V gene, CDR1 is SGDLS and CDR2 is YYNGEE. The J segment lost 3 bases and the V segment lost 4 bases, leaving 18 bases of the junction unmatched. The CDR3 spans 18 residues. This CDR3 reads CASSPPIPKRGDKETQYF. The CDR3 nucleotides read TGTGCCAGCAGCCCCCCGATCCCCAAGCGGGGAGACAAAGAGACCCAGTACTTC.

CDR3 residues: CASSSSGRGKAFF. DNA for the CDR3: TGTGCCAGCAGCTCCTCCGGCAGGGGTAAAGCTTTCTTT. The V call is TRBV6-2 or TRBV6-3, the J call TRBJ1-1; D may be TRBD1 (6 bases). There are 13 residues in the CDR3. V was pared by 6 bases and J by 9 bases, with 17 bases between. From germline, CDR1 is MNHEY and CDR2 SVGEGT.

This clone has only a few counts. V and J are TRBV27 and TRBJ1-5; unclear D gene. In germline, CDR1 is MNHEY, CDR2 SMNVEV (reference sequence). CDR3 length: 15 residues. Trimming removed 3 bases from V and 0 bases from J, with 9 bases in between. CDR3 bases: TGTGCCAGCAGTTTCTCTCAACATAGCAATCAGCCCCAGCATTTT. Encoded protein: CASSFSQHSNQPQHF.

The J gene is TRBJ2-1, the V gene TRBV3-1 (or the pseudogene TRBV3-2), with TRBD2 matching 10 bases. The CDR3 sequence is 16 residues long. V trimming: 3 bases; J trimming: 0 bases; junction bases outside the gene matches: 2. The germline CDR1 and CDR2 sequences are LGHDT and YNNKEL (reference sequence). The CDR3 spells CASSHSGRSSYNEQFF. The CDR3 DNA follows: TGTGCCAGCAGCCATAGCGGGAGGAGCTCCTACAATGAGCAGTTCTTC.

The V and J genes are TRBV3-1 (or the pseudogene TRBV3-2) and TRBJ1-1; D is perhaps TRBD1 (5 bases). Germline V gives CDR1 LGHDT, CDR2 YNNKEL (reference sequence). Trimming stripped 0 bases from V and 10 bases from J, with 12 bases between. The CDR3 is made up of 13 amino acids. In DNA form, the CDR3 reads TGTGCCAGCAGCCAAGAGGGGCGGAGGGTAGCTTTCTTT. This sequence encodes CASSQEGRRVAFF.

The rearrangement links TRBV6-2 or TRBV6-3 to TRBJ2-2, with D possibly matching TRBD2 (5 bases). There are 14 residues in the CDR3. V lost 4 bases and J lost 8, with 14 bases in between. The V gene's germline CDR1 is MNHEY and CDR2 SVGEGT. In nucleotides, the CDR3 is TGTGCCAGCAGTTGGGAGATTGTTGGTGGGGAGCTGTTTTTT. Residues: CASSWEIVGGELFF.

This clone was picked up one time. The chain combines TRBV10-1 with TRBJ1-1; 8 bases are shared with TRBD1. The germline V gene has CDR1 WNHNN and CDR2 SYGVQD (reference sequence). This CDR3 spans 18 amino acids. V gave up 7 bases and J gave up 3 bases; unmatched junction bases: 19. The CDR3 DNA sequence: TGCGCCAGCACCCAAGTCGACAGGGGAGGATATAGGTACACTGAAGCTTTCTTT. It translates to CASTQVDRGGYRYTEAFF.

The rearrangement joins TRBV2 to TRBJ1-3; 7 bases fit TRBD1. CDR1 and CDR2 from the germline V gene are SNHLY and FYNNEI. After removal of 6 bases from V and 2 bases from J, the junction contained 4 bases not matched to a gene. The CDR3 consists of 14 residues. CDR3 coding DNA: TGTGCCAGCAGACAAGACAGGGCTGGAAACACCATATATTTT. It yields the protein CASRQDRAGNTIYF.

The chain is built from TRBV2 and TRBJ2-3; 12 nucleotides agree with TRBD1. V lost 9 bases to trimming and J lost 4 bases; unmatched junction nucleotides: 5. CDR1 and CDR2 from the germline V gene are SNHLY and FYNNEI. The CDR3 contains 14 residues. CDR3 nucleotide sequence: TGTGCCAGTGCCCGGGACAGGGGGCCAGATACGCAGTATTTT. It is translated as CASARDRGPDTQYF.

The genes are TRBV5-1 and TRBJ1-2; 7 nucleotides match TRBD1. The ends lost 4 bases at V and 5 bases at J; junction bases unmatched: 5. Germline CDR1 SGHRS, CDR2 YFSETQ. This CDR3 spans 13 amino acids. The CDR3 DNA sequence: TGCGCCAGCAGCCCGGACAGGAGTTATGGCTACACCTTC. It codes for CASSPDRSYGYTF.

This clone was detected once. The chain combines TRBV11-3 with TRBJ2-1; D is unclear. Germline CDR1 is SGHNT and CDR2 is YENEEA. The CDR3 has 13 amino acids. The V end was cut by 4 bases, the J end by 3 bases, with 7 bases between. CDR3 protein: CASSSLNYNEQFF. The DNA for the CDR3 is TGTGCCAGCAGCTCCCTTAACTACAATGAGCAGTTCTTC.

This chain links TRBV10-2 with TRBJ2-3; D might be TRBD2 (5 bases). The CDR3 extends over 15 amino acids. Germline V gives CDR1 WSHSY, CDR2 SAAADI. The V and J ends lost 5 bases and 7 bases respectively, with 19 bases between them. The CDR3 region is CASSMASSRLNTQYF. CDR3 nucleotide sequence: TGCGCCAGCAGTATGGCTAGCAGTAGGTTAAATACGCAGTATTTT.

V and J are TRBV14 and TRBJ1-1; TRBD1 matches 8 bases. CDR3 length: 16 amino acids. Germline-derived CDR1 and CDR2 are SGHDN and FVKESK. With 7 bases clipped from V and 0 bases from J, the junction kept 10 bases outside the gene matches. CDR3 in amino acids: CASKILGQGMNTEAFF. CDR3 nucleotides: TGTGCCAGCAAAATCTTAGGACAGGGAATGAACACTGAAGCTTTCTTT.

The chain has TRBV5-1 and TRBJ2-1; 7 bases line up with TRBD2. Germline loops: CDR1 SGHRS, CDR2 YFSETQ. J lost 2 bases, V lost 5 bases, and 7 bases had no gene match. CDR3 size: 15 residues. The CDR3 protein is CASSQTSATYNEQFF. Here the CDR3 DNA reads TGCGCCAGCAGTCAAACTAGCGCTACCTACAATGAGCAGTTCTTC.

This clone was detected only a few times. V and J are TRBV6-5 and TRBJ1-1; the D gene is possibly TRBD1 (6 bases). Per the germline V gene, CDR1 is MNHEY and CDR2 is SVGAGI. The CDR3 contains 15 residues. Deletions cut 2 bases from V and 0 bases from J, with 10 bases between. CDR3 DNA sequence: TGTGCCAGCAGTTACACGGGACACTTGAACACTGAAGCTTTCTTT. This codes for CASSYTGHLNTEAFF.

V usage is TRBV6-5 and J usage is TRBJ1-4; possibly TRBD1 for D (5 bases). This CDR3 is built from 14 residues. From germline, CDR1 is MNHEY and CDR2 SVGAGI. The germline V and J ends were trimmed by 1 base and 6 bases, with 9 bases remaining between them. CDR3 region: CASSYYGRDEKLFF. The CDR3 DNA follows: TGTGCCAGCAGTTACTACGGCAGGGATGAAAAACTGTTTTTT.